A single sample is the source of the 22 T cell receptor beta chains below, sequenced in a study of T cell responses to AZD1222 COVID-19 vaccine (TCRdb year 2021). Library creation used the immunoSEQ multiplex PCR assay. In its TCRdb copy, this immuneACCESS table keeps in-frame sequences only and misses some clones. Where compared with another copy, unresolved V genes explain less than half of these, and the others have no known cause. Recorded for this sample are more than 85,000 clones; about 81% of them occurred a single time. The ten largest clones capture 5% of the sample. The time point label, as the study defines it: baseline before first vaccination. This material consisted of peripheral blood, taken on day 0 of AZD1222 vaccination. The receptor set was obtained from an adult in good health.

This clone has a handful of counts. The genes are TRBV30 and TRBJ1-1; no definite D call. The V end was cut by 3 bases, the J end by 3 bases, with 5 bases between. The V gene's germline CDR1 is GTSNPN and CDR2 SVGIG (reference sequence). The CDR3 spans 11 residues. The CDR3 DNA reads as TGTGCCTGGAGGTGGGACACTGAAGCTTTCTTT. Translating it yields CAWRWDTEAFF.

This chain connects TRBV12-3 or TRBV12-4 to TRBJ1-3; D is unclear. Trimming shortened V by 5 bases and J by 8 bases, and 13 bases separated the two germline ends. The CDR3 consists of 13 residues. The CDR3 DNA reads as TGTGCCAGCAGTCCCTCTCCAGGATACACCATATATTTT. Its translation is CASSPSPGYTIYF.

The chain uses TRBV7-2 and TRBJ1-3; the D is unclear. This CDR3 spans 15 amino acids. V lost 0 bases and J lost 3, with 9 bases in between. Germline CDR1 SGHTA, CDR2 FQGNSA. As DNA, the CDR3 is TGTGCCAGCAGCTTAGCGCCCCAAATTGGAAACACCATATATTTT. Its protein product is CASSLAPQIGNTIYF.

The chain has TRBV6-1 and TRBJ1-5; 10 positions agree with TRBD1. J gave up 6 bases and V 1 base, and 0 bases lay outside the gene matches. The CDR3 length is 14 residues. Germline V gives CDR1 MNHNS, CDR2 SASEGT. The CDR3 reads CASSEGTGGQPQHF. In DNA, the CDR3 is TGTGCCAGCAGTGAAGGGACAGGGGGTCAGCCCCAGCATTTT.

The chain links TRBV19 to TRBJ1-1; 7 nucleotides align to TRBD1. This CDR3 comprises 12 residues. Germline V gives CDR1 LNHDA, CDR2 SQIVND (reference sequence). Trimming removed 6 bases from V and 6 bases from J; junction bases left unmatched: 4. The chain's CDR3 is CASSTGAAEAFF. In nucleotides, the CDR3 is TGTGCCAGTAGCACAGGGGCTGCTGAAGCTTTCTTT.

CDR3 protein: CASSQGVRRDTEAFF. CDR3 DNA sequence: TGTGCCAGCAGCCAAGGGGTGCGCAGGGACACTGAAGCTTTCTTT. The rearrangement links TRBV3-1 (or the pseudogene TRBV3-2) to TRBJ1-1, with a tentative D call TRBD1 (5 bases). The germline gives CDR1 LGHDT, CDR2 YNNKEL (reference sequence). CDR3 size: 15 residues. V was cut by 1 base and J by 3 bases, with 12 bases left in between.

This chain joins TRBV6-2 or TRBV6-3 and TRBJ1-5; D is ambiguous. CDR1 and CDR2 from the germline V gene are MNHEY and SVGEGT. V was clipped by 2 bases and J by 4 bases, with 6 bases between them. The CDR3 extends over 13 amino acids. CDR3 residues: CASSYVGNQPQHF. Written as DNA, the CDR3 is TGTGCCAGCAGTTACGTTGGAAATCAGCCCCAGCATTTT.

The chain is built from TRBV5-4 and TRBJ1-5; 7 bases fit TRBD1. Per the germline V gene, CDR1 is SGHNT and CDR2 is YYREEE (reference sequence). The ends lost 4 bases at V and 4 bases at J; junction bases unmatched: 2. The CDR3 covers 13 residues. The CDR3 DNA reads TGTGCCAGCAGCGGGGGACAGAATCAGCCCCAGCATTTT. As protein: CASSGGQNQPQHF.

The chain has TRBV15 and TRBJ1-2; D may be TRBD1 (6 bases). V was cut by 1 base and J by 4 bases, with 10 bases left in between. The CDR3 has 14 residues. Germline V lookup: CDR1 LNHNV, CDR2 YYDKDF (reference sequence). CDR3 coding DNA: TGTGCCACCAGCAGAGCCCAGGGGACCTATGGCTACACCTTC. Translated, it gives CATSRAQGTYGYTF.

The chain carries TRBV2 and TRBJ1-1; no clear D. Germline-derived CDR1 and CDR2 are SNHLY and FYNNEI. V was trimmed by 1 base and J by 8 bases, leaving 8 bases between them. This CDR3 region has 12 residues. The CDR3 sequence: CASSEVQNEAFF. Written as DNA, the CDR3 is TGTGCCAGCAGTGAAGTGCAGAACGAAGCTTTCTTT.

The CDR3 nucleotides read TGTGCCACCAGTGAATCTTCGCGAGATGGGGCCTATGGCTACACCTTC. Its protein is CATSESSRDGAYGYTF. The V gene is TRBV24-1, the J gene TRBJ1-2; tentatively, D is TRBD1 (5 bases). The CDR3 extends over 16 amino acids. V lost 4 bases, J lost 4 bases, and 18 bases lay in between. Germline-derived CDR1 and CDR2 are KGHDR and SFDVKD.

The rearrangement uses TRBV7-9 and TRBJ2-2; maybe TRBD2 (5 bases). Per the germline V gene, CDR1 is SEHNR and CDR2 is FQNEAQ (reference sequence). CDR3 size: 14 residues. The ends were cut back, 5 bases at V and 7 bases at J, with 14 bases in the middle. CDR3 in DNA: TGTGCCAGCAGCCCGACTACCCCCGGCGGGGAGCTGTTTTTT. The encoded protein is CASSPTTPGGELFF. Based on the CDR3 plus reference TRBV7-9 and TRBJ2-2, the full variable domain is DTGVSQNPRHKITKRGQNVTFRCDPISEHNRLYWYRQTLGQGPEFLTYFQNEAQLEKSRLLSDRFSAERPKGSFSTLEIQRTEQGDSAMYLCASSPTTPGGELFFGEGSRLTVL.

The rearrangement uses TRBV7-9 and TRBJ1-1; 7 bases match TRBD1. The V segment lost 5 bases and the J segment 6 bases; nucleotides outside the gene matches: 6. Germline CDR1 is SEHNR and CDR2 is FQNEAQ (reference sequence). This CDR3 is 13 amino acids long. For the CDR3, the DNA is TGTGCCAGCAGCAAACAGGGGAATTCTGAAGCTTTCTTT. Translating gives CASSKQGNSEAFF.

The gene calls are TRBV15 and TRBJ2-7; no clear D gene. Trimming took 0 bases from V and 1 from J, leaving 10 bases between them. Germline V gene sequence: CDR1 LNHNV, CDR2 YYDKDF (reference sequence). This CDR3 region has 15 residues. The DNA of the CDR3 is TGTGCCACCAGCAGAGATGGAAGCCGTTCCTACGAGCAGTACTTC. This translates into CATSRDGSRSYEQYF.

The V call is TRBV5-1, the J call TRBJ2-7; D is uncertain. V lost 4 bases and J 4 bases, leaving 15 bases between the germline ends. Germline V gene sequence: CDR1 SGHRS, CDR2 YFSETQ. The length of the CDR3 is 14 residues. In DNA form, the CDR3 reads TGCGCCAGCAGCCCTGAGGTCCTGCGATACGAGCAGTACTTC. Translating gives CASSPEVLRYEQYF.

This clone was recorded a few times. The chain has TRBV6-2 or TRBV6-3 and TRBJ1-2; perhaps TRBD1 as D (5 bases). Deletions cut 6 bases from V and 5 bases from J, with 10 bases between. Germline V lookup: CDR1 MNHEY, CDR2 SVGEGT. This CDR3 region has 12 residues. This CDR3 reads CASSDRLYGYTF. CDR3 in DNA: TGTGCCAGCAGCGACAGACTATATGGCTACACCTTC.

V is TRBV7-6 and J is TRBJ2-3; D is ambiguous. The V gene's germline CDR1 is SGHVS and CDR2 FNYEAQ. V was shortened by 1 base and J by 2 bases, with 7 bases between the two germline ends. The CDR3 totals 14 residues. DNA for the CDR3: TGTGCCAGCAGCTTAGGTGGCACCACAGATACGCAGTATTTT. Encoded protein: CASSLGGTTDTQYF.

This sequence joins TRBV7-7 and TRBJ1-1, with 9 nucleotides matching TRBD1. Trimming removed 3 bases from V and 5 bases from J; junction bases left unmatched: 1. CDR3 size: 13 residues. Germline loops: CDR1 SSHAT, CDR2 FNYEAQ (reference sequence). The CDR3: CASSFGQGTEAFF. For the CDR3, the DNA is TGTGCCAGCAGCTTTGGACAGGGGACTGAAGCTTTCTTT.

The chain recombines TRBV4-1 with TRBJ1-5; maybe TRBD1 (6 bases). The germline CDR1 and CDR2 sequences are MGHRA and YSYEKL. With 4 bases removed from V and 1 base from J, the gap between germline ends came to 11 bases. This CDR3 has 15 amino acids. The CDR3 DNA sequence: TGCGCCAGCAGCCTGGGGACACAGAGCAATCAGCCCCAGCATTTT. This translates into CASSLGTQSNQPQHF.

This rearrangement joins TRBV6-5 to TRBJ1-5, with TRBD1 as a possible D gene (5 bases). Germline V gives CDR1 MNHEY, CDR2 SVGAGI. The V gene lost 9 bases and the J gene lost 2 bases, with 17 bases spanning the gap. The CDR3 runs 15 residues. In DNA, the CDR3 is TGTGCCAGTCGGGGGGATCGCCCCCGCAATCAGCCCCAGCATTTT. Amino acids: CASRGDRPRNQPQHF.

This clone was seen a handful of times. V and J are TRBV7-8 and TRBJ1-2, with D perhaps TRBD1 (5 bases). The CDR3 has 14 amino acids. CDR1 is SGHVS and CDR2 is FQNEAQ in the germline V gene. Trimming stripped 5 bases from V and 4 bases from J, with 14 bases between. The CDR3 sequence: CASSARTQGYGYTF. CDR3 sequence (DNA): TGTGCCAGCAGCGCCAGGACCCAGGGCTATGGCTACACCTTC. Full variable domain (rest looked up from reference TRBV7-8 and TRBJ1-2): GAGVSQSPRYKVAKRGQDVALRCDPISGHVSLFWYQQALGQGPEFLTYFQNEAQLDKSGLPSDRFFAERPEGSVSTLKIQRTQQEDSAVYLCASSARTQGYGYTFGSGTRLTVV.

This chain links TRBV7-2 with TRBJ1-3; D unresolved. CDR3 length: 16 residues. The germline CDR1 and CDR2 sequences are SGHTA and FQGNSA. Between the trimmed V and J ends, which lost 1 base and 0 bases, there was a span of 10 bases. CDR3 amino acids: CASSLGGRNSGNTIYF. The CDR3 nucleotides are TGTGCCAGCAGCTTAGGAGGCCGCAACTCTGGAAACACCATATATTTT.